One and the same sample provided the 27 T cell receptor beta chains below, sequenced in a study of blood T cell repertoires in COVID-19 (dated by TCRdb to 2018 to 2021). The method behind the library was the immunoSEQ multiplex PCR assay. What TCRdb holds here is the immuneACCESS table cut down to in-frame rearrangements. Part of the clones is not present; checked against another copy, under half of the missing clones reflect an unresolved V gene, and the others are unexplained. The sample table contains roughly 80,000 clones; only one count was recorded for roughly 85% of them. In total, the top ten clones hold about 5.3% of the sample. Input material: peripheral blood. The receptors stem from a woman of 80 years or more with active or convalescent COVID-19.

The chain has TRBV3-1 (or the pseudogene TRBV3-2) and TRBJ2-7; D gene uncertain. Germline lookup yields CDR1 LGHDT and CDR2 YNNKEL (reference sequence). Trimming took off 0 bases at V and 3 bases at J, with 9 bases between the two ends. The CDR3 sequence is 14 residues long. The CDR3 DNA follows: TGTGCCAGCAGCCAAGACCCGCGGAACTACGAGCAGTACTTC. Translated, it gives CASSQDPRNYEQYF.

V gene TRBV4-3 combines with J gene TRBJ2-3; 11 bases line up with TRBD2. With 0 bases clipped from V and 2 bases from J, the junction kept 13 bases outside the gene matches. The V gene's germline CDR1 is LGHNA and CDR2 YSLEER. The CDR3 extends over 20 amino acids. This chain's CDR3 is CASSQDVGWLAGGTTDTQYF. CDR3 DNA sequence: TGCGCCAGCAGCCAAGATGTGGGGTGGCTAGCGGGAGGAACCACAGATACGCAGTATTTT.

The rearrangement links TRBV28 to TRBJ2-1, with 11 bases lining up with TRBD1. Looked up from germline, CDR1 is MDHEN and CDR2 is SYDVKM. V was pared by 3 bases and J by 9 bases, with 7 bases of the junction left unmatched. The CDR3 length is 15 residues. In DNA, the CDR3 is TGTGCCAGCAGTTTGTGGACAGGGGGCAGGGGTGAGCAGTTCTTC. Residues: CASSLWTGGRGEQFF.

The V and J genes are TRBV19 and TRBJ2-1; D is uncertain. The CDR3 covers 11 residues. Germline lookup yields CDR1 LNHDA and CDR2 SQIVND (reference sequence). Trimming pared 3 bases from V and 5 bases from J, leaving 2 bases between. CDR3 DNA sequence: TGTGCCAGTAGTATTAACAATGAGCAGTTCTTC. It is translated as CASSINNEQFF.

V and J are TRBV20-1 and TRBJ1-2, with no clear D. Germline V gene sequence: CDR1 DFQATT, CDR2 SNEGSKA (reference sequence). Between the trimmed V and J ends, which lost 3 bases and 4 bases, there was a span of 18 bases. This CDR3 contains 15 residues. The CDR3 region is CSASFGPGRLYGYTF. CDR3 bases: TGCAGTGCTAGTTTTGGGCCCGGCAGGCTCTATGGCTACACCTTC.

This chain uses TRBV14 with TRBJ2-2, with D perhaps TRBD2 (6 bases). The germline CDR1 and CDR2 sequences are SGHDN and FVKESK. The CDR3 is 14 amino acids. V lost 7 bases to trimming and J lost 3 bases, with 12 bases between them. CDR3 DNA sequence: TGTGCCAGCAAGAGAGGGGAGGACACCGGGGAGCTGTTTTTT. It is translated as CASKRGEDTGELFF.

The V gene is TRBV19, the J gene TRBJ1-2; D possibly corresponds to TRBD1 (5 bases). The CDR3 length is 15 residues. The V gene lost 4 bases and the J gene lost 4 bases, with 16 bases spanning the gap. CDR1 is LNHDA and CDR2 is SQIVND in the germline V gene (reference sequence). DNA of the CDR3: TGTGCCAGTAGTACCCGGTTGACAGCGACCTATGGCTACACCTTC. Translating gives CASSTRLTATYGYTF.

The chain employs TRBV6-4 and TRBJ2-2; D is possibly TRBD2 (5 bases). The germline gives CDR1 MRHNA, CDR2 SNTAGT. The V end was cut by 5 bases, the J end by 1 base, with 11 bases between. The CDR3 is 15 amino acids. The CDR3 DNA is TGTGCCAGCAGTAAGGCCAGCGGGAACACCGGGGAGCTGTTTTTT. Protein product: CASSKASGNTGELFF.

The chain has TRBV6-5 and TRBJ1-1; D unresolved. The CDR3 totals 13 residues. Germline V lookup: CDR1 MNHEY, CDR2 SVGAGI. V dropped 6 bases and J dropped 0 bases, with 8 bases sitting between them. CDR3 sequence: CASRREMNTEAFF. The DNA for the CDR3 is TGTGCCAGCAGACGAGAAATGAACACTGAAGCTTTCTTT.

The CDR3 reads CASTPGRGGCYTF. Here the CDR3 DNA reads TGTGCCAGCACCCCCGGAAGGGGGGGGTGCTACACCTTC. The rearrangement joins TRBV7-3 to TRBJ1-2; the D gene is possibly TRBD1 (6 bases). Trimming pared 7 bases from V and 9 bases from J, leaving 18 bases between. The V gene's germline CDR1 is SGHTA and CDR2 FQGTGA. CDR3 length: 13 residues.

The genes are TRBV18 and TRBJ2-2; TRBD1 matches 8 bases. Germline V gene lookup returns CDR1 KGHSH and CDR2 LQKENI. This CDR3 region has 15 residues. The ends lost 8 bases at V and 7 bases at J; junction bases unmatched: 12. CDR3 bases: TGTGCCAGCCAACAAATACAGGGGGACGGCGGGGAGCTGTTTTTT. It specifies CASQQIQGDGGELFF.

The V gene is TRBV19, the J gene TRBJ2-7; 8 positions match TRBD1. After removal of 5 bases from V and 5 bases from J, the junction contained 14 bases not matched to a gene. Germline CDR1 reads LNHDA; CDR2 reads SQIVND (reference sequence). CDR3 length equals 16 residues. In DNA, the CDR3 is TGTGCCAGTAGTCCCCGAGCACAGGGGGGATTAGACGAGCAGTACTTC. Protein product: CASSPRAQGGLDEQYF.

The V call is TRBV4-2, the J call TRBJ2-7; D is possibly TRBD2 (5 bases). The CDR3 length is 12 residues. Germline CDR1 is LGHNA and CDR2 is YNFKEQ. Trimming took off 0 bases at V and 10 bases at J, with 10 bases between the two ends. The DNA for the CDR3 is TGTGCCAGCAGCCAAGACCACCGGGAACAGTACTTC. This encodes CASSQDHREQYF.

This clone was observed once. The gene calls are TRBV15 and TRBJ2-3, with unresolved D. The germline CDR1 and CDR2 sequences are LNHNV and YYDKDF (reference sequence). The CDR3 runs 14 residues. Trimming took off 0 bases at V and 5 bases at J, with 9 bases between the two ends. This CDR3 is CATSRDSQKDTQYF. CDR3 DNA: TGTGCCACCAGCAGAGATTCCCAGAAAGATACGCAGTATTTT.

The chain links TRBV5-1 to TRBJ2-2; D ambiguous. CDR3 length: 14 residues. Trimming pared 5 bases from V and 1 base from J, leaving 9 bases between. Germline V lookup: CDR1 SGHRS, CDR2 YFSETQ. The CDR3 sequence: CASSSGRNTGELFF. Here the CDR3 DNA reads TGCGCCAGCAGTTCAGGAAGGAACACCGGGGAGCTGTTTTTT. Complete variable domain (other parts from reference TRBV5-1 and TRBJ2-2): KAGVTQTPRYLIKTRGQQVTLSCSPISGHRSVSWYQQTPGQGLQFLFEYFSETQRNKGNFPGRFSGRQFSNSRSEMNVSTLELGDSALYLCASSSGRNTGELFFGEGSRLTVL.

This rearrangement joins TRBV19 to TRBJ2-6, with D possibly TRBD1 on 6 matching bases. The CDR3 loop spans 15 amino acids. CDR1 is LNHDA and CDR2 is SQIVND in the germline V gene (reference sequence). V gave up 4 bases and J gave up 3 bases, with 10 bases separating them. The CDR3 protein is CASSRQAFGANVLTF. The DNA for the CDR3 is TGTGCCAGTAGTAGACAGGCTTTTGGGGCCAACGTCCTGACTTTC.

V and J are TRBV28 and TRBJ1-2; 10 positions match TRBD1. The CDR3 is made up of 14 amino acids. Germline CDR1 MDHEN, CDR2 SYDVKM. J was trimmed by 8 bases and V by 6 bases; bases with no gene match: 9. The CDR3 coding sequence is TGTGCCAGCAGGGGGGACAGGGGCGGGTTCGGCTACACCTTC. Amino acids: CASRGDRGGFGYTF.

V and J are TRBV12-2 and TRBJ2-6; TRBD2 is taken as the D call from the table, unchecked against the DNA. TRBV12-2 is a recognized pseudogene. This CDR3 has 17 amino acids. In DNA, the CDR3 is TGTGCAAGTCGCTTCCATTCGGGAGGCCCCGGGGCCAACGTCCTGACTTTC. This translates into CASRFHSGGPGANVLTF.

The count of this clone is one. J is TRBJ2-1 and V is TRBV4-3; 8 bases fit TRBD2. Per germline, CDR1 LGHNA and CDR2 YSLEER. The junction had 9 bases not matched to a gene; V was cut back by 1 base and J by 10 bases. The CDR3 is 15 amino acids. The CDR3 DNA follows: TGCGCCAGCAGCCAAGCTGCGGGGGGTACAGGGGAGCAGTTCTTC. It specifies CASSQAAGGTGEQFF.

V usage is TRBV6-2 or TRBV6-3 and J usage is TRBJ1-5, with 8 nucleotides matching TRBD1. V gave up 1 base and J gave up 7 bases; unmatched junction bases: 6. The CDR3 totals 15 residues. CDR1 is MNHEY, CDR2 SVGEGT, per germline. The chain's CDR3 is CASSYWTGQGQPQHF. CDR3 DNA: TGTGCCAGCAGTTACTGGACAGGGCAAGGGCAGCCCCAGCATTTT.

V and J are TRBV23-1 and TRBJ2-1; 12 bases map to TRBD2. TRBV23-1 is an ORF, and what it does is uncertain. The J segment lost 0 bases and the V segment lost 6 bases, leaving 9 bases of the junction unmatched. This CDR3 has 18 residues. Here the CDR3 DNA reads TGCGCCAGCAGACCGAGGACTAGCGGGACGAGCTCCTACAATGAGCAGTTCTTC. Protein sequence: CASRPRTSGTSSYNEQFF.

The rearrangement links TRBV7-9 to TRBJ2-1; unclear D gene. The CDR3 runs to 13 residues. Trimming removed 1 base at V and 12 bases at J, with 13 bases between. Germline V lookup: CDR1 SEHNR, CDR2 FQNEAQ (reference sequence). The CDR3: CASSLGAAMRQFF. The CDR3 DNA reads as TGTGCCAGCAGCTTAGGGGCTGCAATGAGGCAGTTCTTC.

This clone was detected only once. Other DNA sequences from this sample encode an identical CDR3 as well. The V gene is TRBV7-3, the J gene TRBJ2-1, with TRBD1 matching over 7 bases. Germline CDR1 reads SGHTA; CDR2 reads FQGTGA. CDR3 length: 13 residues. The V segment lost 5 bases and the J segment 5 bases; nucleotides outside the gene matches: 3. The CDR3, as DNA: TGTGCCAGCAGCCGGGACAGCCACAATGAGCAGTTCTTC. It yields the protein CASSRDSHNEQFF.

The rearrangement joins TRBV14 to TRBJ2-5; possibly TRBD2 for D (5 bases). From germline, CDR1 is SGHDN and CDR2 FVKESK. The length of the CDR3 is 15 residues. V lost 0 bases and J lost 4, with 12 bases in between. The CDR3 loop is CASSQDSSRGETQYF. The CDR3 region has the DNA TGTGCCAGCAGCCAAGACAGTTCACGGGGAGAGACCCAGTACTTC.

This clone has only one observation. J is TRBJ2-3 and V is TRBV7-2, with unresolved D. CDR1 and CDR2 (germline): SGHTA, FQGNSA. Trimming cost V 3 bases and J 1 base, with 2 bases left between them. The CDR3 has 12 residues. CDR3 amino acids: CASSFGTDTQYF. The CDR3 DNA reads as TGTGCCAGCAGCTTCGGCACAGATACGCAGTATTTT.

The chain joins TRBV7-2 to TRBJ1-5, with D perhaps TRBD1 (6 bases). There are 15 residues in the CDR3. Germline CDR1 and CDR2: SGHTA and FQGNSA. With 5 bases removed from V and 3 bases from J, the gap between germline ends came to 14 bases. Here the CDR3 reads CASSPDRTPNQPQHF. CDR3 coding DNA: TGTGCCAGCAGCCCAGACAGGACCCCCAATCAGCCCCAGCATTTT.

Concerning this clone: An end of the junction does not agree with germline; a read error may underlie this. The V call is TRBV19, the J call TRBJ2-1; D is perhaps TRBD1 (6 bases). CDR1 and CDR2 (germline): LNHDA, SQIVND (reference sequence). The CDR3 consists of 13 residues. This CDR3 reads CSSGQYMSTKPFF. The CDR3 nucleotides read TGCTCCAGTGGACAGTACATGAGCACAAAGCCGTTCTTC.